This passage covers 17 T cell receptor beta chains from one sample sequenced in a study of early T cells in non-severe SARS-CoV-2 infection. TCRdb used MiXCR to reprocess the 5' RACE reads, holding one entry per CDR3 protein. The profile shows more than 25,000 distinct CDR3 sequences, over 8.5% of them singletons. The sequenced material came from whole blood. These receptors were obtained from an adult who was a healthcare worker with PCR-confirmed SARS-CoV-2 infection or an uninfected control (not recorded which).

The CDR3 region is CASSPPGTGDHEQYF. In DNA form, the CDR3 reads TGTGCCAGCAGCCCCCCCGGGACAGGGGACCACGAGCAGTACTTC. V is TRBV7-9 and J is TRBJ2-7, with 10 bases matching TRBD1. In germline, CDR1 is SEHNR, CDR2 FQNEAQ (reference sequence). V was clipped by 5 bases and J by 5 bases; unmatched bases: 9. The CDR3 has 15 residues. Complete variable domain (other parts from reference TRBV7-9 and TRBJ2-7): DTGVSQNPRHKITKRGQNVTFRCDPISEHNRLYWYRQTLGQGPEFLTYFQNEAQLEKSRLLSDRFSAERPKGSFSTLEIQRTEQGDSAMYLCASSPPGTGDHEQYFGPGTRLTVT.

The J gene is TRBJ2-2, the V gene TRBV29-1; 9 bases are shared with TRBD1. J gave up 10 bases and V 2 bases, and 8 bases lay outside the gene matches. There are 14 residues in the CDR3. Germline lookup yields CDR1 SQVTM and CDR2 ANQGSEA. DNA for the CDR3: TGCAGCGTTGAATCCCGGGGACAGGGTTTGGAGCTGTTTTTT. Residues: CSVESRGQGLELFF.

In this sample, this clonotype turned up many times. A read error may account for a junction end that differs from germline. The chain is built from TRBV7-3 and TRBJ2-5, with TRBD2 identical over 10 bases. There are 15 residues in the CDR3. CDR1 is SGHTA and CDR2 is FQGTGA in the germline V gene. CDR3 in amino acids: CASSLTSGAQETQYF. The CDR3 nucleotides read TGTGCCAGCAGCCTAACTAGCGGGGCTCAAGAGACCCAGTACTTC.

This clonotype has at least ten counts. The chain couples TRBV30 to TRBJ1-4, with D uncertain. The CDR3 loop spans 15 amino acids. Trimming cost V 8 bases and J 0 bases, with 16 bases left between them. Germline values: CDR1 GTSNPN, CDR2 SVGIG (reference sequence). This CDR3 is CATSDEASTNEKLFF. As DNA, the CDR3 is TGTGCCACGTCAGATGAGGCCTCAACTAATGAAAAACTGTTTTTT.

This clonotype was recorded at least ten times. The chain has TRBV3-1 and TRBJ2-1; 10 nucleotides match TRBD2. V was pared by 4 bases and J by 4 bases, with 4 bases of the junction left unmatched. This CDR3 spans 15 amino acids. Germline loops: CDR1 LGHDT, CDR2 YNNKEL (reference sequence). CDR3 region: CASSPQRGGYNEQFF. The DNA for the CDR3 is TGTGCCAGCAGCCCCCAGCGGGGGGGATACAATGAGCAGTTCTTC.

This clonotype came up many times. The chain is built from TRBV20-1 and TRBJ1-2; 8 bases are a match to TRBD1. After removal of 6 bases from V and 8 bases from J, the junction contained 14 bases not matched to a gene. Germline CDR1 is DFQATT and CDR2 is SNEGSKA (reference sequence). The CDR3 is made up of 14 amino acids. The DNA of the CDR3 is TGCAGTGCCCCCGGGACAGGTGCTCCTAAGGGCTACACCTTC. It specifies CSAPGTGAPKGYTF.

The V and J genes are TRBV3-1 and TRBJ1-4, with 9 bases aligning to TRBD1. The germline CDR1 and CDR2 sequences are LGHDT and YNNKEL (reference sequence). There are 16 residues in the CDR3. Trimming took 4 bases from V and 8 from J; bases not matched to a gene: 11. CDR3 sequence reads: CASSRTPGQGLEKLFF. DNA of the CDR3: TGTGCCAGCAGCCGGACCCCGGGACAGGGTCTGGAAAAACTGTTTTTT.

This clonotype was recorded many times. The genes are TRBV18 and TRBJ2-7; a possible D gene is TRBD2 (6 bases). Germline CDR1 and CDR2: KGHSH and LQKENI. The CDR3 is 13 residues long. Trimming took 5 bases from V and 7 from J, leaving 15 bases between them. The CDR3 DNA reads TGTGCCAGCTCAGGACTCTTCGGGGGAGAGCAGTACTTC. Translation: CASSGLFGGEQYF.

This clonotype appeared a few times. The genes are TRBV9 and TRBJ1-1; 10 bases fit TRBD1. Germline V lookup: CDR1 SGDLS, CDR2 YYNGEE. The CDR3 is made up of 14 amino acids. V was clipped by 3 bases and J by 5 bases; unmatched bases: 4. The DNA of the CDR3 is TGTGCCAGCAGCGCGAGGACAGGGGGGACTGAAGCTTTCTTT. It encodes CASSARTGGTEAFF.

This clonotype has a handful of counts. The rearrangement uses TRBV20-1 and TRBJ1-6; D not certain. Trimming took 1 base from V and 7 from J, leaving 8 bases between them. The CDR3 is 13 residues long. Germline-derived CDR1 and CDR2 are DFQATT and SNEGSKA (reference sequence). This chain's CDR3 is CSARGQGNSPLHF. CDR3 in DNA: TGCAGTGCTAGAGGACAAGGGAATTCACCCCTCCACTTT.

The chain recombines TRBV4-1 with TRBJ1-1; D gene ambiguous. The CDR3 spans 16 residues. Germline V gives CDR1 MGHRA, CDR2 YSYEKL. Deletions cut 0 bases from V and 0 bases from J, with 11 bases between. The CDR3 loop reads CASSQDPVGMNTEAFF. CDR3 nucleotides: TGCGCCAGCAGCCAAGATCCGGTGGGAATGAACACTGAAGCTTTCTTT.

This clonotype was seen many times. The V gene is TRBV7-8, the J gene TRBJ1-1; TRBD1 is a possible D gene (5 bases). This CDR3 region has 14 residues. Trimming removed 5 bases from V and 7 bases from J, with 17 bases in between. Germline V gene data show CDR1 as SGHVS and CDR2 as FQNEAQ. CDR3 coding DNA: TGTGCCAGCAGCCTGGGCCGTTTCGGGGGTGAAGCTTTCTTT. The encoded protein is CASSLGRFGGEAFF. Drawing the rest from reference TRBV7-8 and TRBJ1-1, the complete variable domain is GAGVSQSPRYKVAKRGQDVALRCDPISGHVSLFWYQQALGQGPEFLTYFQNEAQLDKSGLPSDRFFAERPEGSVSTLKIQRTQQEDSAVYLCASSLGRFGGEAFFGQGTRLTVV.

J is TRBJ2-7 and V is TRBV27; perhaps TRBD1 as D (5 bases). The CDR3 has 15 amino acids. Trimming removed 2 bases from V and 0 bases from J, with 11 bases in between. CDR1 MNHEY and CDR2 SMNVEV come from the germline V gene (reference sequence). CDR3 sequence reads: CASSLRGPSSYEQYF. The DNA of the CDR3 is TGTGCCAGCAGTTTAAGGGGTCCGAGCTCCTACGAGCAGTACTTC.

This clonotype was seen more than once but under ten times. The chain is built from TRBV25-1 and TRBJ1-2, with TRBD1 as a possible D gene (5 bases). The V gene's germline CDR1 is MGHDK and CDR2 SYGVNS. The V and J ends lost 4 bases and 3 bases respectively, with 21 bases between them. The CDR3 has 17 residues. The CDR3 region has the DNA TGTGCCAGCAGTGGAGGGACGAGGGGATTGCGCTACTATGGCTACACCTTC. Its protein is CASSGGTRGLRYYGYTF.

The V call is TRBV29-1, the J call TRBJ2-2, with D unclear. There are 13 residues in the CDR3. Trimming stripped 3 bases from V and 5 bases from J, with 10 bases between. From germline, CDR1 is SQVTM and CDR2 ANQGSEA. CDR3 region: CSVDSLGTGELFF. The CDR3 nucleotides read TGCAGCGTTGATAGTTTGGGGACCGGGGAGCTGTTTTTT.

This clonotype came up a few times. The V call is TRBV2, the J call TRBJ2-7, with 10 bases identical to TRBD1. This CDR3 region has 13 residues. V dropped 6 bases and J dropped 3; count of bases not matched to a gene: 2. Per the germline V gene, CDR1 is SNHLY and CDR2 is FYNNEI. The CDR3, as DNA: TGTGCCAGCAGGAGGGACAGGGGCTACGAGCAGTACTTC. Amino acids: CASRRDRGYEQYF.

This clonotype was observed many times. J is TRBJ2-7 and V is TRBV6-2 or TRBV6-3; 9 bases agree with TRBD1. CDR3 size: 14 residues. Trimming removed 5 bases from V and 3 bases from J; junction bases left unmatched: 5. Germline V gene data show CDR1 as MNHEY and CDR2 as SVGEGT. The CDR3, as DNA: TGTGCCAGCAGTAGTTTGGACAGGGGCTACGAGCAGTACTTC. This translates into CASSSLDRGYEQYF.